Given below is one T cell receptor beta chain in context. The data were taken from a study of memory CD4+ T cells and cytomegalovirus serostatus. V gave up 4 bases and J gave up 1 base; unmatched junction bases: 1. The germline V gene encodes CDR1 KGHSH and CDR2 LQKENI. The CDR3 contains 14 residues. Some clones are missing from TCRdb's copy, which holds only in-frame ones; the method was immunoSEQ multiplex PCR. The table has 70,000 or so clones, about 78% seen once. Single viable CD3+CD4+CD8-CD45RO+ cells were sorted as the memory CD4+ T cells. Total CD4+ T cells were enriched by CD4 positive selection.

The origin of this receptor is an adult in good health and CMV-seropositive. This chain links TRBV18 with TRBJ1-1; TRBD1 matches at 9 bases. Sample: memory CD4+ T cells from blood. The CDR3 sequence is CASSRQGGNTEAFF. CDR3 nucleotide sequence: TGTGCCAGCTCACGACAGGGGGGGAACACTGAAGCTTTCTTT. Full variable domain (remainder filled in from reference TRBV18 and TRBJ1-1): NAGVMQNPRHLVRRRGQEARLRCSPMKGHSHVYWYRQLPEEGLKFMVYLQKENIIDESGMPKERFSAEFPKEGPSILRIQQVVRGDSAAYFCASSRQGGNTEAFFGQGTRLTVV.